This T cell receptor beta chain was found in a study of T cell responses to AZD1222 COVID-19 vaccine. Study findings and constraints: The reported proportion of spike-specific TCRs targeting unmutated variant regions was nearly half. The donor cohort was predominantly white British with a female majority, and clonal diversity may have been underestimated. Spike-specific TCR breadth rose after two AZD1222 doses, and depth rose as well.

Whether given at about 4 or about 12 weeks, second doses were pooled. Germline V gene data show CDR1 as SGHRS and CDR2 as YFSETQ. The CDR3 has 14 amino acids. Trimming pared 5 bases from V and 4 bases from J, leaving 16 bases between. The repertoire was sequenced with immunoSEQ multiplex PCR; TCRdb's copy has only in-frame clones and lacks some. The sample records about 81,000 clones, 85% to 95% being singletons. About this clone itself: Its antigen is not identified.

J is TRBJ2-7 and V is TRBV5-1; D may be TRBD2 (5 bases). Sequencing was performed on peripheral blood, taken 28 days after the second AZD1222 dose. The receptor was isolated from an adult who received the AZD1222 COVID-19 vaccine. CDR3 in amino acids: CASSSGSYLYEQYF. In DNA form, the CDR3 reads TGCGCCAGCAGTTCGGGATCCTATCTATACGAGCAGTACTTC.